This T cell receptor (beta chain) was recorded in a study of blood T cell repertoires in COVID-19. As for the study in general: Some COVID-19 samples were acute and others convalescent; all came from the United States, Italy and Spain.

CDR1 SGHRS and CDR2 YFSETQ come from the germline V gene. The V end was cut by 1 base, the J end by 8 bases, with 18 bases between. The CDR3 totals 15 residues. The table came from immunoSEQ multiplex PCR; TCRdb's copy has only in-frame clones and leaves some out. The sample consists of approximately 270,000 clones, 70% to 90% of them appearing once. Sample: peripheral blood. The chain links TRBV5-1 to TRBJ1-2, with D perhaps TRBD1 (6 bases). The TCR originated in a human donor with COVID-19, enrolled during active disease. The donor label of this sample is uncertain. Written as DNA, the CDR3 is TGCGCCAGCAGCTTGTCGAGCCCAGGGGCTGGCGGCTACACCTTC. This sequence encodes CASSLSSPGAGGYTF.